These 23 T cell receptor beta chains originate from one sample sequenced in a study of response to subunit inactivated influenza vaccine. Via MiXCR, TCRdb re-called the RT-PCR reads, giving one row per CDR3 protein. The sample has 490,000 or so distinct CDR3 sequences, approximately 7.1% seen once. Sequencing was performed on PBMCs from blood, taken around 25 months after vaccination. All receptors derive from a man aged 50-75 years who received an inactivated influenza vaccine.

This clonotype was found a few times. Here the CDR3 reads CASSHYFGGTGLLNEQFF. The CDR3, as DNA: TGTGCCAGCAGCCATTATTTTGGCGGGACAGGGCTTCTCAATGAGCAGTTCTTC. The chain uses TRBV3-1 and TRBJ2-1, with 9 bases matching TRBD1. V shed 3 bases and J 6 bases; nucleotides not matched to a gene: 15. The CDR3 sequence is 18 residues long. Germline values: CDR1 LGHDT, CDR2 YNNKEL (reference sequence).

The chain uses TRBV20-1 and TRBJ2-1; 11 bases line up with TRBD2. The CDR3 is made up of 15 amino acids. Germline CDR1 is DFQATT and CDR2 is SNEGSKA (reference sequence). With 2 bases clipped from V and 3 bases from J, the junction kept 3 bases outside the gene matches. Here the CDR3 DNA reads TGCAGTGCTAGAACGCTAGCGGGAGGCTACAATGAGCAGTTCTTC. It codes for CSARTLAGGYNEQFF.

Ten or more counts support this clonotype. The chain links TRBV5-1 to TRBJ1-2; D gene uncertain. CDR3 size: 20 residues. Germline CDR1 and CDR2: SGHRS and YFSETQ. Trimming removed 0 bases from V and 5 bases from J, with 29 bases in between. The chain's CDR3 is CASSLEPRPRQQSMGYGYTF. CDR3 coding DNA: TGCGCCAGCAGCTTGGAACCCAGACCTAGACAACAAAGTATGGGGTATGGCTACACCTTC. Variable domain in full (rest from reference TRBV5-1 and TRBJ1-2): KAGVTQTPRYLIKTRGQQVTLSCSPISGHRSVSWYQQTPGQGLQFLFEYFSETQRNKGNFPGRFSGRQFSNSRSEMNVSTLELGDSALYLCASSLEPRPRQQSMGYGYTFGSGTRLTVV.

This clonotype has just a few counts. The V call is TRBV20-1, the J call TRBJ2-7; 11 bases are a match to TRBD2. The germline gives CDR1 DFQATT, CDR2 SNEGSKA (reference sequence). CDR3 length: 13 amino acids. V gave up 4 bases and J gave up 4 bases; unmatched junction bases: 3. The CDR3 reads CSATPSGRYEQYF. CDR3 DNA sequence: TGCAGTGCTACGCCTAGCGGGAGGTACGAGCAGTACTTC.

The genes are TRBV7-3 and TRBJ2-5, with unresolved D. The V end lost 5 bases, the J end lost 5 bases, and 12 bases lay between the germline ends. Per the germline V gene, CDR1 is SGHTA and CDR2 is FQGTGA. The CDR3 spans 13 residues. The CDR3 region is CASSPNSWETQYF. In nucleotides, the CDR3 is TGTGCCAGCAGCCCCAACTCTTGGGAGACCCAGTACTTC.

This clonotype has only a few counts. The V gene is TRBV3-1, the J gene TRBJ2-1; 15 bases line up with TRBD2. Per the germline V gene, CDR1 is LGHDT and CDR2 is YNNKEL (reference sequence). The CDR3 extends over 16 amino acids. After removal of 6 bases from V and 4 bases from J, the junction contained 4 bases not matched to a gene. The CDR3 DNA sequence: TGTGCCAGCAGTCGGACTAGCGGGGGGGTATACAATGAGCAGTTCTTC. Translation: CASSRTSGGVYNEQFF.

V usage is TRBV28 and J usage is TRBJ2-7, with 7 nucleotides matching TRBD1. J was trimmed by 12 bases and V by 5 bases; bases with no gene match: 13. The CDR3 is 13 amino acids. Germline-derived CDR1 and CDR2 are MDHEN and SYDVKM. CDR3 sequence: CASSDRVQGTTYF. The DNA of the CDR3 is TGTGCCAGCAGTGACAGGGTACAAGGGACGACGTACTTC. The full variable domain, its missing parts supplied by reference TRBV28 and TRBJ2-7, is DVKVTQSSRYLVKRTGEKVFLECVQDMDHENMFWYRQDPGLGLRLIYFSYDVKMKEKGDIPEGYSVSREKKERFSLILESASTNQTSMYLCASSDRVQGTTYFGPGTRLTVT.

This clonotype was counted only a few times. The chain joins TRBV29-1 to TRBJ1-1; D remains unclear. Germline values: CDR1 SQVTM, CDR2 ANQGSEA. This CDR3 comprises 12 residues. Trimming cost V 7 bases and J 2 bases, with 11 bases left between them. Here the CDR3 reads CSATHSNTEAFF. The DNA for the CDR3 is TGCAGCGCGACACATTCTAACACTGAAGCTTTCTTT.

The gene calls are TRBV9 and TRBJ2-1; TRBD2 matches 7 bases. V shed 2 bases and J 6 bases; nucleotides not matched to a gene: 8. This CDR3 comprises 15 residues. CDR1 and CDR2 (germline): SGDLS, YYNGEE. Here the CDR3 reads CASSVAGVVVNEQFF. The CDR3 nucleotides are TGTGCCAGCAGCGTGGCGGGGGTCGTAGTCAATGAGCAGTTCTTC.

This clonotype was detected many times. The CDR3 here is CATSAAGRLTDTQYF. CDR3 nucleotides: TGTGCCACCAGTGCCGCGGGACGATTGACAGATACGCAGTATTTT. The chain couples TRBV24-1 to TRBJ2-3; tentative D call: TRBD2 (6 bases). The CDR3 loop spans 15 amino acids. The V gene lost 5 bases and the J gene lost 3 bases, with 14 bases spanning the gap. Germline V gene data show CDR1 as KGHDR and CDR2 as SFDVKD.

This clonotype has at least ten counts. V and J are TRBV12-3 or TRBV12-4 and TRBJ1-5; D remains ambiguous. This CDR3 comprises 16 residues. The ends were cut back, 5 bases at V and 1 base at J, with 15 bases in the middle. CDR3 sequence (DNA): TGTGCCAGCAGTCCCGGAGGCGGGGTAAGCAATCAGCCCCAGCATTTT. Protein sequence: CASSPGGGVSNQPQHF.

This clonotype has ten or more counts. This sequence joins TRBV15 and TRBJ2-4; D is ambiguous. Germline CDR1 LNHNV, CDR2 YYDKDF (reference sequence). Trimming left V 0 bases short and J 9 bases short, with 6 bases between. This CDR3 is built from 12 residues. CDR3 DNA: TGTGCCACCAGCAGAGATAGCAGCATTCAGTACTTC. This sequence encodes CATSRDSSIQYF.

This clonotype was seen more than once but under ten times. V gene TRBV18 combines with J gene TRBJ2-5; 8 bases map to TRBD2. The CDR3 runs 16 residues. The V gene's germline CDR1 is KGHSH and CDR2 LQKENI. The J segment lost 2 bases and the V segment lost 0 bases, leaving 5 bases of the junction unmatched. CDR3 DNA: TGTGCCAGCTCACCACCGGTAGCGGGACTTCAAGAGACCCAGTACTTC. Translation: CASSPPVAGLQETQYF.

The gene calls are TRBV6-1 and TRBJ2-3; a possible D gene is TRBD2 (6 bases). V gave up 7 bases and J gave up 12 bases, with 23 bases separating them. The CDR3 totals 14 residues. Per the germline V gene, CDR1 is MNHNS and CDR2 is SASEGT. The CDR3 loop is CASMDRGLTDSQYF. DNA of the CDR3: TGTGCCAGCATGGACCGGGGACTCACAGACTCCCAGTATTTT.

This chain uses TRBV6-1 with TRBJ2-2; the D is unclear. V dropped 6 bases and J dropped 3 bases, with 5 bases sitting between them. CDR1 is MNHNS and CDR2 is SASEGT in the germline V gene. The CDR3 totals 12 residues. In DNA, the CDR3 is TGTGCCAGCAGCAAGCACACCGGGGAGCTGTTTTTT. It codes for CASSKHTGELFF.

CDR3 nucleotides: TGTGCCAGCAGCGGGACCCCTGGATCCTACAATGAGCAGTTCTTC. It codes for CASSGTPGSYNEQFF. J is TRBJ2-1 and V is TRBV9; no clear D. V lost 3 bases to trimming and J lost 1 base, with 11 bases between them. The CDR3 runs 15 residues. Per germline, CDR1 SGDLS and CDR2 YYNGEE.

This clonotype came up a few times. The J gene is TRBJ2-1, the V gene TRBV6-4; D is unresolved. The CDR3 extends over 14 amino acids. With 2 bases removed from V and 6 bases from J, the gap between germline ends came to 11 bases. Germline values: CDR1 MRHNA, CDR2 SNTAGT. This chain's CDR3 is CASSDTSMRNEQFF. The CDR3 bases are TGTGCCAGCAGTGACACGTCCATGCGCAATGAGCAGTTCTTC.

At least ten counts were recorded for this clonotype. The rearrangement uses TRBV7-9 and TRBJ2-1; D unresolved. V lost 1 base and J 6 bases, leaving 7 bases between the germline ends. CDR3 size: 13 residues. Germline V gene data show CDR1 as SEHNR and CDR2 as FQNEAQ (reference sequence). The CDR3 DNA is TGTGCCAGCAGCTTAGGCTCCGGCAATGAGCAGTTCTTC. It specifies CASSLGSGNEQFF.

This clonotype was detected a few times. The chain joins TRBV20-1 to TRBJ1-2; the D gene is possibly TRBD1 (6 bases). CDR1 DFQATT and CDR2 SNEGSKA come from the germline V gene (reference sequence). Trimming removed 0 bases at V and 1 base at J, with 15 bases between. The CDR3 loop spans 16 amino acids. CDR3 sequence (DNA): TGCAGTGCTAGAGACGTCGACAGGACCCTTAACTATGGCTACACCTTC. Translated: CSARDVDRTLNYGYTF.

This clonotype has more than one count but fewer than ten. The chain couples TRBV5-4 to TRBJ2-4; D gene ambiguous. Germline CDR1 is SGHNT and CDR2 is YYREEE (reference sequence). This CDR3 is 13 amino acids long. V was shortened by 3 bases and J by 0 bases, with 4 bases between the two germline ends. CDR3 sequence reads: CASSSVAKNIQYF. The DNA for the CDR3 is TGTGCCAGCAGCTCCGTAGCCAAAAACATTCAGTACTTC. The whole variable domain, remainder taken from reference TRBV5-4 and TRBJ2-4, is ETGVTQSPTHLIKTRGQQVTLRCSSQSGHNTVSWYQQALGQGPQFIFQYYREEENGRGNFPPRFSGLQFPNYSSELNVNALELDDSALYLCASSSVAKNIQYFGAGTRLSVL.

This clonotype has a handful of counts. V is TRBV6-5 and J is TRBJ2-1; no firm D call. The V end was cut by 0 bases, the J end by 4 bases, with 4 bases between. The CDR3 sequence is 13 residues long. The germline gives CDR1 MNHEY, CDR2 SVGAGI. In DNA form, the CDR3 reads TGTGCCAGCAGTTACTCAACATACAATGAGCAGTTCTTC. Translated: CASSYSTYNEQFF.

This clonotype has only a few counts. This chain connects TRBV20-1 to TRBJ1-2; a possible D gene is TRBD1 (5 bases). The CDR3 has 15 amino acids. Germline V gene sequence: CDR1 DFQATT, CDR2 SNEGSKA (reference sequence). The V gene lost 1 base and the J gene lost 2 bases, with 14 bases spanning the gap. The DNA for the CDR3 is TGCAGTGCTAGAGGGGACCGCCTCACCAACTATGGCTACACCTTC. It translates to CSARGDRLTNYGYTF.

This clonotype was seen many times. The gene calls are TRBV5-1 and TRBJ1-2; TRBD1 aligns across 9 bases. V lost 6 bases, J lost 0 bases, and 6 bases stayed unmatched. The CDR3 loop spans 15 amino acids. In germline, CDR1 is SGHRS, CDR2 YFSETQ. CDR3 sequence: CASTRDREANYGYTF. In DNA, the CDR3 is TGCGCCAGCACCCGGGACAGGGAAGCTAACTATGGCTACACCTTC.